This TCR beta chain was recovered during a study of blood T cell repertoires in COVID-19. In the authors' workflow: The authors estimated nucleated cell counts from reference gene primer amplification. The table came from immunoSEQ multiplex PCR; TCRdb's copy has only in-frame clones and leaves some out. The D gene and trimming were derived from the DNA, and the V and J assignments and clone size from that table. The sample lists roughly 230,000 clones; around 90% were seen once. Losses at the gene ends were 5 bases for V and 4 bases for J; bases not matched to a gene: 13. CDR3 length: 17 residues. Germline CDR1 SEHNR, CDR2 FQNEAQ (reference sequence). Seattle's enrolled individuals joined amid active infection and were then monitored longitudinally.

V usage is TRBV7-9 and J usage is TRBJ1-2; 10 positions match TRBD1. This clonotype was obtained from a woman aged 55-70 years with COVID-19, enrolled during active disease. Material: peripheral blood. Here the CDR3 reads CASSRRDRGLLGYGYTF. As DNA, the CDR3 is TGTGCCAGCAGCCGCCGGGACAGGGGCCTTCTGGGCTATGGCTACACCTTC.